This T cell receptor (beta chain) was recorded in a study of T-cell reconstitution after alpha-beta-depleted transplantation in children. As it was prepared, the TCRbeta library received unique molecular identifiers. Using its own MiXCR run on the PCR reads, TCRdb lists one record per CDR3 protein. The sample lists over 550,000 distinct CDR3 sequences, about 10% seen once, with roughly 4% in the top ten. This clonotype was seen many times. This CDR3 comprises 13 residues. V lost 7 bases, J lost 4 bases, and 11 bases lay in between. From germline, CDR1 is SGHTA and CDR2 FQGNSA. The receptor comes from a human donor who donated a stem cell graft to a child with acute myeloid leukemia. Sequenced here: PBMCs from the stem cell graft donor, sampled from the stem cell graft. The V and J genes are TRBV7-2 and TRBJ2-1; D may be TRBD2 (6 bases). The CDR3 reads CASTREIYNEQFF. The CDR3 nucleotides are TGTGCCAGCACCCGGGAGATATACAATGAGCAGTTCTTC.